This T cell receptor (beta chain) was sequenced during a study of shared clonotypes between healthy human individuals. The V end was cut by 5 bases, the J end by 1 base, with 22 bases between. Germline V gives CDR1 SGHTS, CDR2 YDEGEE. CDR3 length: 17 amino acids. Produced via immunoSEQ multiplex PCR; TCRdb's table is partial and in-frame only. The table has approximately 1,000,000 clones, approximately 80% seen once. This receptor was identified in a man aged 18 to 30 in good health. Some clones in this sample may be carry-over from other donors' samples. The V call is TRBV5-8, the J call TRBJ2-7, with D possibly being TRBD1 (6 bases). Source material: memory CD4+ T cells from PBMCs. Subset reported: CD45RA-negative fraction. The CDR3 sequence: CASSRSTWGQGSYEQYF. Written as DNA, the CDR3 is TGTGCCAGCAGTCGTAGCACGTGGGGGCAGGGATCCTACGAGCAGTACTTC. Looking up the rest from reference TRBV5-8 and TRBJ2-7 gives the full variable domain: EAGVTQSPTHLIKTRGQQATLRCSPISGHTSVYWYQQALGLGLQFLLWYDEGEERNRGNFPPRFSGRQFPNYSSELNVNALELEDSALYLCASSRSTWGQGSYEQYFGPGTRLTVT.